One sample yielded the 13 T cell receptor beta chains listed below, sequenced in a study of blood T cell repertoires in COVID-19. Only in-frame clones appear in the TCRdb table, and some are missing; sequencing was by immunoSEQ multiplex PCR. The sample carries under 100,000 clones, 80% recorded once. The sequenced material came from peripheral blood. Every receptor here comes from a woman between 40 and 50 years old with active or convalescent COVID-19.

CDR3 DNA: TGTGCCAGCAGCTTAGATAGGGAGGCCTACGAGCAGTACTTC. The encoded protein is CASSLDREAYEQYF. This chain uses TRBV11-3 with TRBJ2-7; a possible D gene is TRBD2 (6 bases). The germline gives CDR1 SGHNT, CDR2 YENEEA. The CDR3 totals 14 residues. Trimming removed 0 bases from V and 2 bases from J, with 8 bases in between.

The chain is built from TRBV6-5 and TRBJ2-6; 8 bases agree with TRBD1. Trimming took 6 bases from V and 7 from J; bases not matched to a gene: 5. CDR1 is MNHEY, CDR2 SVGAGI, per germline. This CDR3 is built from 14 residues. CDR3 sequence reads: CASRGGQVANVLTF. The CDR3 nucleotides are TGTGCCAGCAGGGGGGGACAGGTCGCCAACGTCCTGACTTTC.

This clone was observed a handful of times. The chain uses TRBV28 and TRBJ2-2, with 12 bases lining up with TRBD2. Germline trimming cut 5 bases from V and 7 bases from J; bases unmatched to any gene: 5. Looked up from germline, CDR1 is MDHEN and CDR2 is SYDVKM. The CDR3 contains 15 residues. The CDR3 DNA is TGTGCCAGCAGTATCCTGACTAGCGGGGGCGGGGAGCTGTTTTTT. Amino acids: CASSILTSGGGELFF.

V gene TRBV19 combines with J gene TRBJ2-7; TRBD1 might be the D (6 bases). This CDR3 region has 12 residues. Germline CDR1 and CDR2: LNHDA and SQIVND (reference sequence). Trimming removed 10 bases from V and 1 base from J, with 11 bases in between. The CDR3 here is CATQGPSYEQYF. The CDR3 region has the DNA TGTGCCACACAGGGACCATCCTACGAGCAGTACTTC.

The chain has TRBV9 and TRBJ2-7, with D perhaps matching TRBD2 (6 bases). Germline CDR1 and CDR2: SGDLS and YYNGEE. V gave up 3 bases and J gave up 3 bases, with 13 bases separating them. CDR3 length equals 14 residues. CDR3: CASSAGYGGYEQYF. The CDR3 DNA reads TGTGCCAGCAGCGCTGGTTACGGGGGCTACGAGCAGTACTTC.

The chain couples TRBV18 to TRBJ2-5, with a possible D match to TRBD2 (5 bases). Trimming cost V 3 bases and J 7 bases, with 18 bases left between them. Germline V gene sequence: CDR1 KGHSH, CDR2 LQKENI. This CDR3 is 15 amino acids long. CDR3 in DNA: TGTGCCAGCTCACCGCCGAGCAGCGGTATGTGGACCCAGTACTTC. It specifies CASSPPSSGMWTQYF.

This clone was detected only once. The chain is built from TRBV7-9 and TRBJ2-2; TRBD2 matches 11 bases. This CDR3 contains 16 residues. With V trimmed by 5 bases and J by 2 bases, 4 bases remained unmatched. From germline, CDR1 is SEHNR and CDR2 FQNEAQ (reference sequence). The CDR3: CASSLTSGGNTGELFF. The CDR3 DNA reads TGTGCCAGCAGCCTAACTAGCGGGGGCAACACCGGGGAGCTGTTTTTT.

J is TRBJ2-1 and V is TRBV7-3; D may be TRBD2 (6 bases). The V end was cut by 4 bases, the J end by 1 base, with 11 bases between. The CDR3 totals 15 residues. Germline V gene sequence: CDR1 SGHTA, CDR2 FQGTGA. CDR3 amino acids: CASSSGTYSYNEQFF. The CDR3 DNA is TGTGCCAGCAGCTCAGGGACTTATTCCTACAATGAGCAGTTCTTC.

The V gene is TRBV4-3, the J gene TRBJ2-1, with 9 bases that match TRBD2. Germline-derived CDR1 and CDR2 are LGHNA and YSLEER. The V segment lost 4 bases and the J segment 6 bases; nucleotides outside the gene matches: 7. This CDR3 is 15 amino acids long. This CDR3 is CASSLAGGRANEQFF. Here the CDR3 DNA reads TGCGCCAGCAGCCTTGCGGGAGGGCGGGCCAATGAGCAGTTCTTC.

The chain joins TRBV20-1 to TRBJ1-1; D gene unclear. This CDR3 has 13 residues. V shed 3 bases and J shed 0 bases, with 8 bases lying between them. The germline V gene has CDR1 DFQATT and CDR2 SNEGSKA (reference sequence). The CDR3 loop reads CSASSDMNTEAFF. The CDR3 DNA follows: TGCAGTGCTAGTTCCGACATGAACACTGAAGCTTTCTTT.

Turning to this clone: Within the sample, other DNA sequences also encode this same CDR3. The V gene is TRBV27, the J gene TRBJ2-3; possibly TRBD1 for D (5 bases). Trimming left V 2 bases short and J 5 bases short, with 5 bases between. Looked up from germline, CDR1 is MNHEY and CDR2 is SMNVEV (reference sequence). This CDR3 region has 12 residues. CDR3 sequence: CASSLRGDTQYF. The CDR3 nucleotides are TGTGCCAGCAGTTTAAGGGGAGATACGCAGTATTTT.

In nucleotides, the CDR3 is TGTGCCAGTAGTGTCAGGGGGTATGGCGGGGAGCTGTTTTTT. It yields the protein CASSVRGYGGELFF. The chain uses TRBV19 and TRBJ2-2, with 7 nucleotides matching TRBD1. Germline loops: CDR1 LNHDA, CDR2 SQIVND (reference sequence). The CDR3 is 14 residues long. The V segment lost 5 bases and the J segment 7 bases; nucleotides outside the gene matches: 7.

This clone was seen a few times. CDR3 sequence: CASKLEVVNTEAFF. CDR3 DNA sequence: TGTGCCAGCAAGTTAGAGGTCGTGAACACTGAAGCTTTCTTT. The rearrangement links TRBV6-5 to TRBJ1-1; D unresolved. Trimming shortened V by 7 bases and J by 0 bases, and 12 bases separated the two germline ends. CDR3 length equals 14 residues. CDR1 and CDR2 from the germline V gene are MNHEY and SVGAGI.